The 32 T cell receptor beta chains below were found in one sample sequenced in a study of blood T cells in healthy people across ages. The use of a sample-barcoded 5' primer and a J-beta primer mix characterized a second PCR of 7 to 11 cycles. Each CDR3 protein gets one entry after TCRdb re-called the 5' RACE reads with MiXCR. The data contain some 930,000 distinct CDR3 sequences, approximately 32% of them singletons. A further study also used this sample, focusing on T cells of mothers and their children.

Input material: blood. All receptors come from a woman between 40 and 50 years old in good health.

Many counts were recorded for this clonotype. CDR3 nucleotides: TGTGCCAGCAGCTTAGGTTCATATAGCGGGGGGATGGAGACCCAGTACTTC. Its protein product is CASSLGSYSGGMETQYF. The chain combines TRBV7-6 with TRBJ2-5; TRBD2 aligns across 10 bases. The CDR3 is 17 amino acids. J lost 5 bases, V lost 1 base, and 10 bases had no gene match. Looked up from germline, CDR1 is SGHVS and CDR2 is FNYEAQ.

The chain recombines TRBV27 with TRBJ2-1; possible D gene TRBD2, 5 bases. CDR1 MNHEY and CDR2 SMNVEV come from the germline V gene (reference sequence). This CDR3 is built from 13 residues. V lost 3 bases and J lost 9, with 12 bases in between. The CDR3 DNA is TGTGCCAGCAGTTTCTCCGGACTCTCTGAGCAGTTCTTC. It codes for CASSFSGLSEQFF.

This clonotype showed up many times. V usage is TRBV7-3 and J usage is TRBJ2-1; D may match TRBD1 or TRBD2 (5 bases each). CDR3 length: 15 amino acids. Germline V gene sequence: CDR1 SGHTA, CDR2 FQGTGA. Trimming shortened V by 2 bases and J by 4 bases, and 12 bases separated the two germline ends. CDR3 nucleotides: TGTGCCAGCAGCTTAGCTGGGGGAAATTACAATGAGCAGTTCTTC. Its translation is CASSLAGGNYNEQFF. Based on the CDR3 plus reference TRBV7-3 and TRBJ2-1, the full variable domain is GAGVSQTPSNKVTEKGKYVELRCDPISGHTALYWYRQSLGQGPEFLIYFQGTGAADDSGLPNDRFFAVRPEGSVSTLKIQRTERGDSAVYLCASSLAGGNYNEQFFGPGTRLTVL.

This clonotype occurred many times. The chain combines TRBV7-9 with TRBJ2-7; D is possibly TRBD2 (5 bases). Trimming took 2 bases from V and 0 from J, leaving 11 bases between them. Germline loops: CDR1 SEHNR, CDR2 FQNEAQ (reference sequence). CDR3 length: 15 amino acids. The chain's CDR3 is CASSLRAGSSYEQYF. CDR3 nucleotide sequence: TGTGCCAGCAGCTTACGGGCGGGCAGCTCCTACGAGCAGTACTTC.

This clonotype was recorded many times. V gene TRBV9 combines with J gene TRBJ2-4; 9 bases are shared with TRBD1. J lost 4 bases, V lost 0 bases, and 11 bases had no gene match. The germline V gene encodes CDR1 SGDLS and CDR2 YYNGEE. This CDR3 contains 18 residues. The CDR3 DNA sequence: TGTGCCAGCAGCGTAGCCCCGGTGACAGGGGGAGGGAAAAACATTCAGTACTTC. This sequence encodes CASSVAPVTGGGKNIQYF.

There are a few counts of this clonotype. The chain uses TRBV27 and TRBJ1-5; maybe TRBD1 (5 bases). The CDR3 extends over 14 amino acids. The V gene's germline CDR1 is MNHEY and CDR2 SMNVEV (reference sequence). V lost 7 bases, J lost 4 bases, and 14 bases lay in between. The DNA for the CDR3 is TGTGCCAGCAAGAAAACAGGATTAAATCAGCCCCAGCATTTT. Protein sequence: CASKKTGLNQPQHF.

This clonotype has just a few counts. The chain is built from TRBV6-2 or TRBV6-3 and TRBJ2-7; a possible D gene is TRBD1 (6 bases). The CDR3 contains 15 residues. Trimming pared 2 bases from V and 2 bases from J, leaving 13 bases between. Germline V gene lookup returns CDR1 MNHEY and CDR2 SVGEGT. In DNA form, the CDR3 reads TGTGCCAGCAGTTACCGAAGGGGGAATCCCTACGAGCAGTACTTC. This translates into CASSYRRGNPYEQYF.

The gene calls are TRBV20-1 and TRBJ2-1; D possibly corresponds to TRBD2 (5 bases). V was clipped by 6 bases and J by 2 bases, with 14 bases between them. CDR1 and CDR2 from the germline V gene are DFQATT and SNEGSKA (reference sequence). The CDR3 sequence is 14 residues long. CDR3 DNA sequence: TGCAGTGCCTACGGGAATAGCGCCTACAATGAGCAGTTCTTC. Its translation is CSAYGNSAYNEQFF.

The chain combines TRBV4-2 with TRBJ1-5; 7 nucleotides align to TRBD1. The J segment lost 5 bases and the V segment lost 7 bases, leaving 5 bases of the junction unmatched. CDR3 length: 13 residues. The germline V gene has CDR1 LGHNA and CDR2 YNFKEQ. The CDR3 DNA follows: TGTGCCAGCACCCAGGGGGGGGATCAGCCCCAGCATTTT. This translates into CASTQGGDQPQHF.

This clonotype was found a few times. This chain uses TRBV20-1 with TRBJ2-3; D remains ambiguous. Trimming removed 2 bases from V and 2 bases from J, with 8 bases in between. Per germline, CDR1 DFQATT and CDR2 SNEGSKA (reference sequence). CDR3 length: 13 residues. The CDR3 region is CSARPTHTDTQYF. In DNA, the CDR3 is TGCAGTGCTAGACCGACACACACAGATACGCAGTATTTT.

About this clonotype: It may be a read error: a sequence one base away is much more abundant. The chain recombines TRBV12-3 or TRBV12-4 with TRBJ2-7; the D gene is possibly TRBD1 (5 bases). The CDR3 has 16 residues. V was cut by 6 bases and J by 4 bases, with 22 bases left in between. CDR3 sequence (DNA): TGTGCCAGCAGCACAGGACACATTTCGAACATATACGAGCAGTACTTC. Residues: CASSTGHISNIYEQYF.

This clonotype has a count of ten or more. V usage is TRBV20-1 and J usage is TRBJ2-1, with 8 bases identical to TRBD2. The CDR3 has 16 residues. V lost 6 bases to trimming and J lost 13 bases; unmatched junction nucleotides: 23. Germline assignment: CDR1 DFQATT and CDR2 SNEGSKA (reference sequence). The CDR3 coding sequence is TGCAGTGCCACCCTGGCGGCGGGGGGTCGTCATGCAATACAGTTCTTC. It codes for CSATLAAGGRHAIQFF.

This clonotype was counted only a few times. The V and J genes are TRBV12-3 or TRBV12-4 and TRBJ1-2; D is perhaps TRBD1 (6 bases). V lost 4 bases and J lost 2, with 14 bases in between. CDR3 length: 15 amino acids. The CDR3 sequence is CASSSQGPGNYGYTF. The DNA for the CDR3 is TGTGCCAGCAGTTCACAGGGCCCAGGAAACTATGGCTACACCTTC.

This clonotype has a count of ten or more. The chain uses TRBV29-1 and TRBJ2-7, with 11 bases identical to TRBD1. This CDR3 contains 13 residues. Per the germline V gene, CDR1 is SQVTM and CDR2 is ANQGSEA. J lost 4 bases, V lost 6 bases, and 5 bases had no gene match. The DNA for the CDR3 is TGCAGCGTGGCCGGGACAGGGGGTTACGAGCAGTACTTC. Amino acids: CSVAGTGGYEQYF.

This clonotype was seen only a few times. The V call is TRBV20-1, the J call TRBJ2-4; no clear D gene. Germline CDR1 DFQATT, CDR2 SNEGSKA (reference sequence). V lost 5 bases to trimming and J lost 3 bases, with 14 bases between them. This CDR3 contains 14 residues. The CDR3 DNA follows: TGCAGTGCTCCGGACCCTCTTATCAAAAACATTCAGTACTTC. It encodes CSAPDPLIKNIQYF.

In nucleotides, the CDR3 is TGCGCCAGCAGCTTGGTAGGCAGGGGCTCTGGGGCCAACGTCCTGACTTTC. Translating it yields CASSLVGRGSGANVLTF. This chain joins TRBV5-1 and TRBJ2-6, with a possible D match to TRBD1 (6 bases). Between the trimmed V and J ends, which lost 0 bases and 0 bases, there was a span of 10 bases. The CDR3 contains 17 residues. Germline V gene sequence: CDR1 SGHRS, CDR2 YFSETQ.

The chain carries TRBV12-3 or TRBV12-4 and TRBJ2-4, with TRBD2 matching over 9 bases. The CDR3 totals 18 residues. Germline trimming cut 5 bases from V and 0 bases from J; bases unmatched to any gene: 11. This CDR3 reads CASSTGGGDVLAKNIQYF. CDR3 nucleotides: TGTGCCAGCAGTACCGGCGGGGGGGACGTGCTAGCCAAAAACATTCAGTACTTC.

Worth noting for this clonotype: A read error may explain this, as a much larger clone is one base away. The rearrangement uses TRBV20-1 and TRBJ2-5; D call uncertain. The CDR3 extends over 11 amino acids. V lost 1 base and J lost 11, with 11 bases in between. Germline V CDR1 and CDR2: DFQATT, SNEGSKA (reference sequence). CDR3 bases: TGCAGTGCTAGAGTAGATTATGAGCAGTACTTC. It encodes CSARVDYEQYF.

This chain links TRBV11-2 with TRBJ2-3; D perhaps matches TRBD2 (5 bases). Germline assignment: CDR1 SGHAT and CDR2 FQNNGV. The V and J ends lost 5 bases and 1 base respectively, with 19 bases between them. This CDR3 has 17 amino acids. CDR3 amino acids: CASSPREGSYGTDTQYF. The CDR3 DNA reads TGTGCCAGCAGCCCCCGGGAAGGAAGTTACGGCACAGATACGCAGTATTTT.

The chain combines TRBV6-6 with TRBJ2-2; 8 bases are shared with TRBD2. The V gene end was trimmed by 0 bases and the J gene end by 6 bases; junction bases not matched to a gene: 6. Germline loops: CDR1 MNHNY, CDR2 SVGAGI (reference sequence). The CDR3 runs 16 residues. The CDR3 DNA reads TGTGCCAGCAGTTACTCGGGCGGGGGGACCCCCGGGGAGCTGTTTTTT. Its protein is CASSYSGGGTPGELFF.

This rearrangement joins TRBV5-1 to TRBJ1-5, with 8 positions matching TRBD1. The V gene end was trimmed by 2 bases and the J gene end by 3 bases; junction bases not matched to a gene: 4. This CDR3 region has 15 residues. Per the germline V gene, CDR1 is SGHRS and CDR2 is YFSETQ. CDR3: CASSFQGADNQPQHF. Here the CDR3 DNA reads TGCGCCAGCAGCTTCCAGGGGGCGGACAATCAGCCCCAGCATTTT.

This chain connects TRBV16 to TRBJ1-1, with D hard to call. V gave up 4 bases and J gave up 3 bases, with 15 bases separating them. The CDR3 has 15 amino acids. Germline lookup yields CDR1 KGHSY and CDR2 FQNENV. The CDR3 loop reads CASSPRLDWDTEAFF. CDR3 DNA sequence: TGTGCCAGCAGCCCCCGGCTAGATTGGGACACTGAAGCTTTCTTT.

The chain joins TRBV28 to TRBJ1-2; TRBD1 is a possible D gene (5 bases). CDR3 length equals 13 residues. V lost 6 bases to trimming and J lost 4 bases, with 12 bases between them. CDR1 is MDHEN and CDR2 is SYDVKM in the germline V gene. The CDR3 DNA sequence: TGTGCCAGCAGCCCGAACGGGGCCTATGGCTACACCTTC. Protein product: CASSPNGAYGYTF.

This chain uses TRBV28 with TRBJ2-3; 8 bases are shared with TRBD1. The germline V gene encodes CDR1 MDHEN and CDR2 SYDVKM. V trimming: 8 bases; J trimming: 6 bases; junction bases outside the gene matches: 10. CDR3 length: 14 amino acids. CDR3 sequence: CASDGQGWGDTQYF. For the CDR3, the DNA is TGTGCCAGCGACGGACAGGGTTGGGGGGATACGCAGTATTTT.

For this clonotype: A much larger clone differs by one base, so this may be a read error. The rearrangement links TRBV3-1 to TRBJ2-7; D may be TRBD1 (7 bases). The CDR3 runs 16 residues. Germline loops: CDR1 LGHDT, CDR2 YNNKEL (reference sequence). The CDR3 spells CASNQVSGRGAYEQYF. The CDR3 coding sequence is TGTGCCAGCAACCAAGTTTCGGGCAGGGGGGCTTACGAGCAGTACTTC.

A few counts support this clonotype. The V and J genes are TRBV27 and TRBJ2-7, with 8 bases identical to TRBD2. The CDR3 is 14 amino acids. Germline-derived CDR1 and CDR2 are MNHEY and SMNVEV (reference sequence). The ends lost 2 bases at V and 5 bases at J; junction bases unmatched: 5. CDR3 in amino acids: CASSLHGGGNEQYF. For the CDR3, the DNA is TGTGCCAGCAGTTTACACGGCGGGGGGAACGAGCAGTACTTC.

This clonotype has only a few counts. The V call is TRBV12-3 or TRBV12-4, the J call TRBJ2-1; 10 positions match TRBD2. There are 15 residues in the CDR3. J lost 7 bases, V lost 3 bases, and 6 bases had no gene match. CDR3 DNA: TGTGCCAGCAGTTTGGGACTAGCGATGTCGAATGAGCAGTTCTTC. Amino acids: CASSLGLAMSNEQFF.

This clonotype was counted a few times. The chain joins TRBV20-1 to TRBJ1-3, with D unresolved. Germline V gene sequence: CDR1 DFQATT, CDR2 SNEGSKA (reference sequence). V was pared by 0 bases and J by 1 base, with 10 bases between. The CDR3 extends over 15 amino acids. CDR3 amino acids: CSARESSGSGNTIYF. CDR3 bases: TGCAGTGCTAGAGAGTCCTCCGGGTCTGGAAACACCATATATTTT.

This clonotype was observed a handful of times. V is TRBV28 and J is TRBJ1-1; D gene unclear. Germline CDR1 MDHEN, CDR2 SYDVKM. Trimming removed 7 bases at V and 8 bases at J, with 11 bases between. The CDR3 consists of 11 residues. CDR3 in amino acids: CASTLRGEAFF. CDR3 sequence (DNA): TGTGCCAGCACTCTACGGGGAGAAGCTTTCTTT. Supplemented by reference TRBV28 and TRBJ1-1, the full variable domain reads DVKVTQSSRYLVKRTGEKVFLECVQDMDHENMFWYRQDPGLGLRLIYFSYDVKMKEKGDIPEGYSVSREKKERFSLILESASTNQTSMYLCASTLRGEAFFGQGTRLTVV.

About this clonotype itself: The junction departs from the called germline gene at one end, perhaps through a read error. The J gene is TRBJ2-7, the V gene TRBV7-4; D call uncertain. The CDR3 length is 13 residues. Germline V CDR1 and CDR2: SGHVT, SQSDAQ. The CDR3 sequence: CVSSPNISREQYF. CDR3 in DNA: TGTGTCAGCAGCCCAAACATAAGTCGGGAGCAGTACTTC.

A note on this clonotype: Since a much larger clone is just one base distant, this may be a read error. The chain combines TRBV7-2 with TRBJ2-5; unclear D gene. The CDR3 spans 15 residues. The germline CDR1 and CDR2 sequences are SGHTA and FQGNSA. Trimming took off 6 bases at V and 4 bases at J, with 18 bases between the two ends. This CDR3 is CASSPQLGIGETQYF. Written as DNA, the CDR3 is TGTGCCAGCAGTCCCCAGCTAGGGATCGGAGAGACCCAGTACTTC. The whole variable domain, remainder taken from reference TRBV7-2 and TRBJ2-5, is GAGVSQSPSNKVTEKGKDVELRCDPISGHTALYWYRQSLGQGLEFLIYFQGNSAPDKSGLPSDRFSAERTGGSVSTLTIQRTQQEDSAVYLCASSPQLGIGETQYFGPGTRLLVL.

V and J are TRBV7-3 and TRBJ2-3; 8 bases fit TRBD2. CDR1 is SGHTA and CDR2 is FQGTGA in the germline V gene. The CDR3 totals 16 residues. V shed 4 bases, J shed 0 bases, and the junction held 6 bases outside the gene matches. The CDR3 is CASSSLAGRSTDTQYF. The CDR3 nucleotides are TGTGCCAGCAGCTCATTAGCGGGGCGAAGCACAGATACGCAGTATTTT.